One and the same sample provided the 26 T cell receptor beta chains below, sequenced in a study of blood T cell repertoires in COVID-19. TCRdb keeps only in-frame clones here, not all; method: immunoSEQ multiplex PCR. This sample has 450,000 or so clones, with 89% found just once. Source material: peripheral blood. These receptors came from a man between 18 and 29 years old with COVID-19, enrolled during active disease.

The J gene is TRBJ2-3, the V gene TRBV2; D unresolved. CDR1 is SNHLY and CDR2 is FYNNEI in the germline V gene. This CDR3 spans 12 amino acids. V was clipped by 6 bases and J by 0 bases, with 4 bases between them. In DNA form, the CDR3 reads TGTGCCAGCAGGACTAGCACAGATACGCAGTATTTT. Its protein is CASRTSTDTQYF.

This chain uses TRBV9 with TRBJ1-4, with TRBD1 as a possible D gene (5 bases). The V end was cut by 0 bases, the J end by 6 bases, with 12 bases between. The CDR3 runs 15 residues. Germline V lookup: CDR1 SGDLS, CDR2 YYNGEE. In DNA, the CDR3 is TGTGCCAGCAGCGTAGAGCCAGGGAGGTATGAAAAACTGTTTTTT. It encodes CASSVEPGRYEKLFF.

This clone was observed a single time. This chain uses TRBV12-3 or TRBV12-4 with TRBJ2-7; 7 positions agree with TRBD1. The V gene end was trimmed by 5 bases and the J gene end by 6 bases; junction bases not matched to a gene: 7. This CDR3 contains 13 residues. The DNA for the CDR3 is TGTGCCAGCAGTCGCGACAGGGACGGCGAGCAGTACTTC. It encodes CASSRDRDGEQYF.

The V and J genes are TRBV18 and TRBJ2-5; D remains ambiguous. Trimming took off 9 bases at V and 2 bases at J, with 4 bases between the two ends. Looked up from germline, CDR1 is KGHSH and CDR2 is LQKENI. CDR3 length: 10 amino acids. CDR3 region: CASSQETQYF. For the CDR3, the DNA is TGTGCCAGTTCTCAAGAGACCCAGTACTTC.

The chain is built from TRBV12-5 and TRBJ2-1; TRBD2 agrees at 7 bases. Germline V gene lookup returns CDR1 LGHNT and CDR2 FRNRAP. V was pared by 0 bases and J by 9 bases, with 11 bases of the junction left unmatched. CDR3 length: 16 residues. The CDR3 protein is CASGLVLGEGGIEQFF. The CDR3 region has the DNA TGTGCTAGTGGTTTGGTACTAGGGGAGGGCGGTATTGAGCAGTTCTTC.

In this sample, this clone turned up a few times. This chain connects TRBV28 to TRBJ2-2; 8 bases line up with TRBD1. This CDR3 is 17 amino acids long. In germline, CDR1 is MDHEN, CDR2 SYDVKM. The V segment lost 10 bases and the J segment 6 bases; nucleotides outside the gene matches: 19. CDR3 residues: CATKTPLGTGESGELFF. Written as DNA, the CDR3 is TGTGCCACCAAGACCCCTCTGGGGACAGGAGAGTCCGGGGAGCTGTTTTTT.

This clone was detected once. V gene TRBV7-9 combines with J gene TRBJ1-1, with TRBD1 as a possible D gene (5 bases). This CDR3 contains 13 residues. Trimming removed 5 bases from V and 0 bases from J, with 7 bases in between. Germline CDR1 is SEHNR and CDR2 is FQNEAQ (reference sequence). In DNA, the CDR3 is TGTGCCAGCAGCGGACACGTGAACACTGAAGCTTTCTTT. This sequence encodes CASSGHVNTEAFF.

The chain employs TRBV18 and TRBJ2-7, with 9 bases aligning to TRBD1. The CDR3 covers 13 residues. V was clipped by 3 bases and J by 12 bases; unmatched bases: 9. The germline CDR1 and CDR2 sequences are KGHSH and LQKENI. The CDR3 loop is CASSPGQGNKWYF. The CDR3, as DNA: TGTGCCAGCTCACCGGGACAGGGAAATAAGTGGTACTTC.

V gene TRBV7-2 combines with J gene TRBJ2-2, with D tentatively TRBD2 (5 bases). V was trimmed by 5 bases and J by 5 bases, leaving 12 bases between them. In germline, CDR1 is SGHTA, CDR2 FQGNSA. This CDR3 has 14 amino acids. The CDR3, as DNA: TGTGCCAGCAGCCCGAGGACTGGAACCGGGGAGCTGTTTTTT. Translation: CASSPRTGTGELFF.

V gene TRBV6-1 combines with J gene TRBJ1-3, with 9 bases fitting TRBD1. Unmatched junction bases numbered 11, after V lost 4 bases and J lost 4 bases. The CDR3 covers 17 residues. Germline loops: CDR1 MNHNS, CDR2 SASEGT. DNA for the CDR3: TGTGCCAGCAGTGCTCACCGGGACAGGGTAAAGGGAAACACCATATATTTT. Amino acid sequence: CASSAHRDRVKGNTIYF.

The CDR3 loop reads CASTRTKEQFF. In DNA form, the CDR3 reads TGTGCCAGCACCCGGACTAAAGAGCAGTTCTTC. This rearrangement joins TRBV12-3 or TRBV12-4 to TRBJ2-1, with a tentative D call TRBD2 (6 bases). V was shortened by 7 bases and J by 10 bases, with 11 bases between the two germline ends. The CDR3 is 11 residues long.

The chain carries TRBV5-4 and TRBJ2-2; possible D gene TRBD2, 5 bases. The CDR3 length is 15 residues. Per germline, CDR1 SGHNT and CDR2 YYREEE (reference sequence). Trimming cost V 6 bases and J 0 bases, with 12 bases left between them. Here the CDR3 reads CASTVASANTGELFF. As DNA, the CDR3 is TGTGCCAGCACCGTAGCGTCCGCGAACACCGGGGAGCTGTTTTTT.

The chain combines TRBV4-2 with TRBJ2-7; 8 positions agree with TRBD1. The germline V gene has CDR1 LGHNA and CDR2 YNFKEQ. The junction had 6 bases not matched to a gene; V was cut back by 2 bases and J by 3 bases. This CDR3 is built from 15 residues. This CDR3 is CASSQSDRGNYEQYF. CDR3 sequence (DNA): TGTGCCAGCAGCCAATCCGACAGGGGTAACTACGAGCAGTACTTC.

This clone was seen once. The CDR3 region has the DNA TGTGCCAGCAGCGAGGACTACCCGTCCTACAATGAGCAGTTCTTC. It is translated as CASSEDYPSYNEQFF. V and J are TRBV5-5 and TRBJ2-1; a weak D match, TRBD2 (6 bases). CDR3 length equals 15 residues. Germline V lookup: CDR1 SGHKS, CDR2 YYEKEE (reference sequence). With 4 bases removed from V and 1 base from J, the gap between germline ends came to 12 bases.

The J gene is TRBJ1-1, the V gene TRBV12-3 or TRBV12-4; no reliable D call. V lost 5 bases and J lost 2, with 9 bases in between. This CDR3 contains 13 residues. The CDR3 reads CASSPGLNTEAFF. The CDR3 DNA reads as TGTGCCAGCAGTCCAGGACTAAACACTGAAGCTTTCTTT.

This clone has just one count. The chain recombines TRBV5-1 with TRBJ2-5; 8 bases map to TRBD2. The CDR3 spans 16 residues. Germline trimming cut 4 bases from V and 7 bases from J; bases unmatched to any gene: 15. Germline V gene sequence: CDR1 SGHRS, CDR2 YFSETQ. In DNA, the CDR3 is TGCGCCAGCAGCGCGGGACTAGTGGGGGTCGGGGCGACCCAGTACTTC. The encoded protein is CASSAGLVGVGATQYF.

This chain connects TRBV11-2 to TRBJ2-2, with D hard to call. CDR3 size: 13 residues. Trimming left V 2 bases short and J 4 bases short, with 5 bases between. From germline, CDR1 is SGHAT and CDR2 FQNNGV. The chain's CDR3 is CASSLTSTGELFF. CDR3 coding DNA: TGTGCCAGCAGCTTAACAAGCACCGGGGAGCTGTTTTTT.

The chain recombines TRBV14 with TRBJ2-7, with TRBD1 matching 10 bases. The V gene's germline CDR1 is SGHDN and CDR2 FVKESK. The CDR3 has 15 residues. Unmatched junction bases numbered 9, after V lost 5 bases and J lost 5 bases. The CDR3 DNA reads as TGTGCCAGCAGCATTACCGGGACAGGGGTTAACGAGCAGTACTTC. This encodes CASSITGTGVNEQYF.

The rearrangement uses TRBV5-4 and TRBJ2-5; 8 bases agree with TRBD1. Germline V lookup: CDR1 SGHNT, CDR2 YYREEE (reference sequence). The CDR3 consists of 14 residues. The J segment lost 4 bases and the V segment lost 3 bases, leaving 5 bases of the junction unmatched. The CDR3 spells CASSYTGGGETQYF. For the CDR3, the DNA is TGTGCCAGCAGCTATACAGGGGGAGGAGAGACCCAGTACTTC.

The V gene is TRBV3-1 (or the pseudogene TRBV3-2), the J gene TRBJ2-3; 10 bases are a match to TRBD2. CDR3 length: 16 residues. Germline loops: CDR1 LGHDT, CDR2 YNNKEL (reference sequence). V lost 5 bases to trimming and J lost 2 bases; unmatched junction nucleotides: 7. The CDR3 here is CASSYSLAGYTDTQYF. The CDR3 region has the DNA TGTGCCAGCAGCTATTCACTAGCGGGGTACACAGATACGCAGTATTTT.

As concerns this clone: Different DNA sequences within this sample yield the same CDR3. V and J are TRBV7-9 and TRBJ2-1; tentative D call: TRBD1 (6 bases). This CDR3 comprises 15 residues. Germline V gives CDR1 SEHNR, CDR2 FQNEAQ (reference sequence). V shed 3 bases and J shed 6 bases, with 15 bases lying between them. The DNA of the CDR3 is TGTGCCAGCAGCTTGCTATCTTCAGGGGTCAATGAGCAGTTCTTC. Its translation: CASSLLSSGVNEQFF.

The chain employs TRBV27 and TRBJ1-6, with D maybe TRBD1 (5 bases). Trimming stripped 5 bases from V and 6 bases from J, with 17 bases between. CDR1 MNHEY and CDR2 SMNVEV come from the germline V gene (reference sequence). The CDR3 is 16 residues long. CDR3 sequence reads: CASSPLGGAGNSPLHF. In DNA form, the CDR3 reads TGTGCCAGCAGTCCTCTCGGAGGGGCGGGTAATTCACCCCTCCACTTT.

This chain links TRBV19 with TRBJ2-7, with a weak D call TRBD2 (6 bases). V lost 3 bases, J lost 3 bases, and 15 bases lay in between. The CDR3 has 15 residues. The germline gives CDR1 LNHDA, CDR2 SQIVND (reference sequence). Here the CDR3 reads CASSIRGGRIYEQYF. CDR3 DNA: TGTGCCAGTAGTATTCGGGGAGGCCGAATCTACGAGCAGTACTTC.

J is TRBJ2-6 and V is TRBV7-8, with D hard to call. CDR1 SGHVS and CDR2 FQNEAQ come from the germline V gene. The CDR3 is made up of 16 amino acids. The V end lost 1 base, the J end lost 0 bases, and 7 bases lay between the germline ends. The CDR3: CASSLVSFSGANVLTF. In DNA form, the CDR3 reads TGTGCCAGCAGCTTAGTATCCTTCTCTGGGGCCAACGTCCTGACTTTC.

This chain uses TRBV16 with TRBJ1-5, with a weak D call TRBD1 (6 bases). Trimming pared 4 bases from V and 0 bases from J, leaving 7 bases between. The CDR3 loop spans 14 amino acids. Germline CDR1 KGHSY, CDR2 FQNENV. The CDR3 reads CASSRDNSNQPQHF. The CDR3 DNA reads as TGTGCCAGCAGCCGGGACAATAGCAATCAGCCCCAGCATTTT.

This clone was detected only a few times. The rearrangement joins TRBV6-1 to TRBJ2-7; 8 bases map to TRBD2. There are 15 residues in the CDR3. Germline CDR1 is MNHNS and CDR2 is SASEGT. The trim removed 1 base at V and 7 bases at J, leaving 9 bases unmatched. CDR3 coding DNA: TGTGCCAGCAGTGAAGGGGGGACTAGTAGGAGGGAGCAGTACTTC. Residues: CASSEGGTSRREQYF.